This is a list of T cell receptor beta chains from one sample in a study of blood T cells in healthy people across ages. TCRdb ran MiXCR on the 5' RACE reads and lists one entry per CDR3 protein. This table holds 1,800,000 or so distinct CDR3 sequences, about 39% found once. The sequencing input was blood. The receptors here all came from a human donor in good health. The CDR3 runs from the conserved cysteine through the conserved F or W. The order of the fields is clone size, D gene, J gene, V gene, CDR3 protein, CDR3 DNA. D genes are given only for firm matches. Some rows mark clone size as missing; the rest say once, few, many or name a class of expanded clone.

size: .
D: TRBD1
J: TRBJ2-1
V: TRBV29-1
CDR3: CSVSHGTGYNEQFF
DNA: TGCAGCGTATCTCACGGGACAGGGTACAATGAGCAGTTCTTC

size: many
D: .
J: TRBJ2-1
V: TRBV15
CDR3: CATSREGSGSSYNEQFF
DNA: TGTGCCACCAGCAGAGAAGGTAGCGGATCCTCCTACAATGAGCAGTTCTTC

size: .
D: .
J: TRBJ2-1
V: TRBV9
CDR3: CASSVGDGGVYNEQFF
DNA: TGTGCCAGCAGCGTAGGCGACGGGGGCGTATACAATGAGCAGTTCTTC

size: .
D: .
J: TRBJ1-5
V: TRBV3-1
CDR3: CASSFGSGSQPQHF
DNA: TGTGCCAGCAGCTTCGGGTCAGGGAGTCAGCCCCAGCATTTT

size: few
D: TRBD1
J: TRBJ1-2
V: TRBV12-3/TRBV12-4
CDR3: CAGSQRTGYGYTF
DNA: TGTGCCGGCAGTCAAAGGACAGGGTATGGCTACACCTTC

size: few
D: .
J: TRBJ1-4
V: TRBV4-2
CDR3: CASRHTGATNEKLFF
DNA: TGTGCCAGCAGGCATACAGGAGCAACTAATGAAAAACTGTTTTTT

size: few
D: TRBD1
J: TRBJ1-1
V: TRBV5-5
CDR3: CASSRTLGTAEAFF
DNA: TGTGCCAGCAGCCGGACACTCGGGACAGCCGAAGCTTTCTTT

size: .
D: .
J: TRBJ1-2
V: TRBV5-1
CDR3: CASGGTNYGYTF
DNA: TGCGCCAGCGGGGGGACTAACTATGGCTACACCTTC

size: .
D: .
J: TRBJ1-5
V: TRBV28
CDR3: CATMASQVNQPQHF
DNA: TGTGCCACCATGGCCAGCCAGGTCAATCAGCCCCAGCATTTT

size: .
D: TRBD1
J: TRBJ1-2
V: TRBV7-9
CDR3: CASSFTGGSDGYTF
DNA: TGTGCCAGCAGCTTCACAGGGGGAAGCGATGGCTACACCTTC

size: .
D: .
J: TRBJ1-5
V: TRBV28
CDR3: CASSQRSYNQPQHF
DNA: TGTGCCAGCAGCCAGAGATCGTACAATCAGCCCCAGCATTTT

size: few
D: TRBD2
J: TRBJ2-5
V: TRBV11-2
CDR3: CASSLAGSGTRETQYF
DNA: TGTGCCAGCAGCCTCGCAGGTAGCGGGACAAGGGAGACCCAGTACTTC

size: few
D: TRBD1
J: TRBJ1-2
V: TRBV7-2
CDR3: CASSLDGTGVYGYTF
DNA: TGTGCCAGCAGCTTAGACGGGACAGGGGTTTATGGCTACACCTTC

size: .
D: TRBD2
J: TRBJ2-3
V: TRBV6-5
CDR3: CASSYPQRLAGATDTQYF
DNA: TGTGCCAGCAGTTACCCGCAACGACTAGCGGGGGCCACAGATACGCAGTATTTT

size: .
D: TRBD1
J: TRBJ1-2
V: TRBV25-1
CDR3: CASSGGQVYLGYTF
DNA: TGTGCCAGCAGTGGGGGACAGGTCTACTTGGGCTACACCTTC

size: many
D: .
J: TRBJ1-2
V: TRBV7-6
CDR3: CASSLGGAVYGYTF
DNA: TGTGCCAGCAGCTTAGGGGGAGCAGTTTATGGCTACACCTTC

size: .
D: .
J: TRBJ1-5
V: TRBV7-2
CDR3: CASSLRMSGQPQHF
DNA: TGTGCCAGCAGCTTAAGAATGAGCGGTCAGCCCCAGCATTTT

size: few
D: .
J: TRBJ1-5
V: TRBV12-3/TRBV12-4
CDR3: CASSLGRTGYQPQHF
DNA: TGTGCCAGCAGTTTGGGGCGGACCGGTTATCAGCCCCAGCATTTT

size: .
D: TRBD2
J: TRBJ2-3
V: TRBV7-2
CDR3: CTSSLVGGLADTQYF
DNA: TGTACCAGCAGCTTAGTGGGTGGACTAGCAGATACGCAGTATTTT

size: .
D: .
J: TRBJ1-2
V: TRBV7-9
CDR3: CASSTALGRAHYGYTF
DNA: TGTGCCAGCAGCACTGCCCTGGGCAGAGCCCACTATGGCTACACCTTC

size: many
D: .
J: TRBJ2-1
V: TRBV2
CDR3: CASSSGGRYNEQFF
DNA: TGTGCCAGCAGCTCCGGCGGCAGATACAATGAGCAGTTCTTC

size: many
D: TRBD2
J: TRBJ2-3
V: TRBV7-2
CDR3: CASSLLSGGTDTQYF
DNA: TGTGCCAGCAGCTTATTGAGCGGGGGCACAGATACGCAGTATTTT

size: .
D: TRBD1
J: TRBJ1-2
V: TRBV4-3
CDR3: CASSQALYGQGGNYGYTF
DNA: TGCGCCAGCAGCCAAGCCCTTTACGGACAGGGAGGGAACTATGGCTACACCTTC

size: few
D: .
J: TRBJ1-1
V: TRBV6-1
CDR3: CASSEGSWGNTEAFF
DNA: TGTGCCAGCAGTGAAGGTTCGTGGGGGAACACTGAAGCTTTCTTT

size: few
D: .
J: TRBJ1-1
V: TRBV20-1
CDR3: CSATRGIPTEAFF
DNA: TGCAGTGCTACGAGGGGGATACCCACTGAAGCTTTCTTT

size: .
D: .
J: TRBJ2-3
V: TRBV5-1
CDR3: CASSLDGQKTTDTQYF
DNA: TGCGCCAGCAGCTTGGACGGACAGAAAACTACAGATACGCAGTATTTT

size: few
D: TRBD1
J: TRBJ2-1
V: TRBV13
CDR3: CASSVPGGNEQFF
DNA: TGTGCCAGCAGCGTTCCAGGGGGCAATGAGCAGTTCTTC

size: .
D: .
J: TRBJ1-1
V: TRBV4-2
CDR3: CASSQDGGEGNTEAFF
DNA: TGTGCCAGCAGCCAAGATGGGGGCGAAGGGAACACTGAAGCTTTCTTT

size: .
D: .
J: TRBJ2-3
V: TRBV24-1
CDR3: CATGEFTTDTQYF
DNA: TGTGCCACCGGCGAGTTTACCACAGATACGCAGTATTTT

size: .
D: .
J: TRBJ2-1
V: TRBV4-3
CDR3: CASSQDVVGRALRNEQFF
DNA: TGCGCCAGCAGCCAAGATGTCGTAGGCAGGGCCCTAAGGAATGAGCAGTTCTTC

size: .
D: .
J: TRBJ1-1
V: TRBV4-1
CDR3: CASNPRSQTVNTEAFF
DNA: TGCGCCAGCAACCCGAGATCCCAGACAGTGAACACTGAAGCTTTCTTT

size: many
D: .
J: TRBJ2-6
V: TRBV7-2
CDR3: CASSLRRASGANVLTF
DNA: TGTGCCAGCAGCTTAAGGCGGGCCTCTGGGGCCAACGTCCTGACTTTC

size: once
D: .
J: TRBJ2-7
V: TRBV28
CDR3: CAGSPPWDKKRDQYF
DNA: TGTGCCGGCAGCCCCCCTTGGGATAAAAAACGAGACCAGTACTTC

size: .
D: TRBD1
J: TRBJ2-5
V: TRBV12-3/TRBV12-4
CDR3: CASSKPPGGRQETQYF
DNA: TGTGCCAGCAGCAAGCCCCCAGGGGGTCGACAAGAGACCCAGTACTTC

size: few
D: .
J: TRBJ1-2
V: TRBV27
CDR3: CASGGVPNYGYTF
DNA: TGTGCCAGCGGTGGGGTGCCAAACTATGGCTACACCTTC

size: .
D: TRBD1
J: TRBJ1-2
V: TRBV2
CDR3: CASRNLRDRGNGYTF
DNA: TGTGCCAGCAGGAACCTCCGGGACAGGGGTAATGGCTACACCTTC

size: .
D: TRBD1
J: TRBJ2-5
V: TRBV7-8
CDR3: CASSLEATGEETQYF
DNA: TGTGCCAGCAGCTTAGAAGCGACAGGGGAAGAGACCCAGTACTTC

size: once
D: TRBD1
J: TRBJ1-2
V: TRBV6-1
CDR3: CASSEKQGPKGYTF
DNA: TGTGCCAGCAGTGAGAAACAGGGGCCGAAAGGCTACACCTTC

size: few
D: TRBD1
J: TRBJ2-1
V: TRBV5-1
CDR3: CASSLGDRNYNEQFF
DNA: TGCGCCAGCAGCTTGGGGGACAGGAATTACAATGAGCAGTTCTTC

size: .
D: .
J: TRBJ2-1
V: TRBV7-9
CDR3: CASSLGDEGAPYNEQFF
DNA: TGTGCCAGCAGCTTAGGGGACGAAGGGGCACCCTACAATGAGCAGTTCTTC

size: .
D: .
J: TRBJ2-4
V: TRBV28
CDR3: CASSTPGKAKNIQYF
DNA: TGTGCCAGCAGTACGCCCGGGAAGGCCAAAAACATTCAGTACTTC

size: .
D: .
J: TRBJ2-5
V: TRBV7-2
CDR3: CASSLVGRTLETQYF
DNA: TGTGCCAGCAGCTTAGTAGGCCGGACTCTGGAGACCCAGTACTTC

size: .
D: .
J: TRBJ2-3
V: TRBV18
CDR3: CASSPGGVGDTQYF
DNA: TGTGCCAGCTCACCAGGGGGAGTTGGAGATACGCAGTATTTT

size: .
D: .
J: TRBJ2-3
V: TRBV6-4
CDR3: CASSAELDTSTDTQYF
DNA: TGTGCCAGCAGTGCTGAACTGGACACTAGCACAGATACGCAGTATTTT

size: few
D: .
J: TRBJ2-3
V: TRBV20-1
CDR3: CSARGKSDTQYF
DNA: TGCAGTGCTAGAGGAAAGTCAGATACGCAGTATTTT

size: many
D: .
J: TRBJ2-7
V: TRBV9
CDR3: CASSVGGDMSSYEQYF
DNA: TGTGCCAGCAGCGTAGGGGGGGACATGAGCTCCTACGAGCAGTACTTC

size: .
D: .
J: TRBJ1-6
V: TRBV10-3
CDR3: CAIGFRNSPLHF
DNA: TGTGCCATCGGTTTTCGGAATTCACCCCTCCACTTT

size: .
D: TRBD1
J: TRBJ2-3
V: TRBV20-1
CDR3: CSAGSRGRRDTQYF
DNA: TGCAGTGCTGGGTCCAGGGGGCGGAGGGATACGCAGTATTTT

size: .
D: .
J: TRBJ2-3
V: TRBV7-3
CDR3: CASSLDSTLYTDTQYF
DNA: TGTGCCAGCAGCTTGGATAGCACTCTATACACAGATACGCAGTATTTT